Reported below is one TCR beta chain. The length of the CDR3 is 16 residues. V shed 5 bases, J shed 0 bases, and the junction held 8 bases outside the gene matches. Germline CDR1 reads MNHNS; CDR2 reads SASEGT. TCRdb passed the RACE reads through MiXCR, listing each CDR3 protein once. The sample holds approximately 110,000 distinct CDR3 sequences, around 34% seen once. Time point reported: patch test 3, about 24 weeks after DPC sensitization. Treatment denoted: therapeutic diphenylcyclopropenone sensitization with weekly scalp DPC. Ahead of applying each patch test, blood was sampled. The donor pool consisted of alopecia patients aged 18 to 70 years, considered suitable for DPC. The sample originates from a study of human T cells and chemical hapten exposure. Study-level information: Sensitization involved placing 2% DPC onto a 2 cm by 2 cm region of upper inner arm skin. Small differences in pooled library volume mainly drove the variation in TCR yields per sample.

The genes are TRBV6-1 and TRBJ2-3; 7 bases line up with TRBD1. The sequences come from whole blood, collected in connection with sensitization to the hapten diphenylcyclopropenone (DPC). This clonotype was obtained from a man aged 40-49 years with alopecia areata. Some clones in this sample may be carry-over from other donors' samples. Written as DNA, the CDR3 is TGTGCCAGCAGTTTTAAGATACAGGGGAGCACAGATACGCAGTATTTT. Translation gives CASSFKIQGSTDTQYF.